This T cell receptor beta chain came from a study of OX40 agonist ivuxolimab in advanced cancers. Germline lookup yields CDR1 MDHEN and CDR2 SYDVKM. The CDR3 is made up of 12 amino acids. The V end was cut by 4 bases, the J end by 5 bases, with 9 bases between. TCRdb's copy holds only in-frame clones and misses some; the assay was immunoSEQ multiplex PCR. Here the sample spans about 86,000 clones, around 90% being singletons. Here the sequenced sample was CD4+ or CD8+ T cells sorted from blood, taken in a trial of the OX40 agonist ivuxolimab. The clonotype was recovered from an adult with an advanced solid tumor such as melanoma, head and neck, liver or kidney cancer. V gene TRBV28 combines with J gene TRBJ2-7; D remains unclear. The CDR3 here is CASSSSGNEQYF. The DNA of the CDR3 is TGTGCCAGCAGTTCTTCAGGTAACGAGCAGTACTTC.